This T cell receptor beta chain appears in the sequencing data of a study of Graves' ophthalmopathy and Graves' hyperthyroidism. Germline CDR1 reads SEHNR; CDR2 reads FQNEAQ (reference sequence). The CDR3 totals 13 residues. V dropped 2 bases and J dropped 5 bases, with 6 bases sitting between them. Study-wide points: The model flagged ophthalmopathy progression at more than 60% sensitivity and under 75% specificity. Appearing in blood as well were most expanded thyroid clonotypes above 0.001 frequency.

For repertoire sequencing, the TCR beta CDR3 regions were amplified from RNA transcripts. HTBI primers were employed in first-round RT-PCR, then a second-round multiplex PCR followed. TCRdb reprocessed the multiplex PCR reads via MiXCR and lists one record per CDR3 protein. The table has about 370,000 distinct CDR3 sequences, about a sixth seen once. This clonotype was detected ten times or more. Its antigen is unidentified. This chain links TRBV7-9 with TRBJ2-2; D uncertain. The clonotype was recovered from an adult woman with stable Graves' hyperthyroidism. Sequencing input: peripheral blood. CDR3 coding DNA: TGTGCCAGCAGCTTATATGGAACCGGGGAGCTGTTTTTT. Encoded protein: CASSLYGTGELFF.